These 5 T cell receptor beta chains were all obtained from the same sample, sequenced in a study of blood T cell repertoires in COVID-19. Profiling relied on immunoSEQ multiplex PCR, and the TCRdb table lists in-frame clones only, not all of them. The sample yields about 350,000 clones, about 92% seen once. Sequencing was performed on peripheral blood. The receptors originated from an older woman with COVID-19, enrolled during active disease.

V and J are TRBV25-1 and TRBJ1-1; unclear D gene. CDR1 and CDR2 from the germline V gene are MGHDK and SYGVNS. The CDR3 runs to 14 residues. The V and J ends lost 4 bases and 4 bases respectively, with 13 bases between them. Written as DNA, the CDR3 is TGTGCCAGCAGTGCGGACTTAAGGAGCACTGAAGCTTTCTTT. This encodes CASSADLRSTEAFF. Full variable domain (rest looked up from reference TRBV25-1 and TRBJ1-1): EADIYQTPRYLVIGTGKKITLECSQTMGHDKMYWYQQDPGMELHLIHYSYGVNSTEKGDLSSESTVSRIRTEHFPLTLESARPSHTSQYLCASSADLRSTEAFFGQGTRLTVV.

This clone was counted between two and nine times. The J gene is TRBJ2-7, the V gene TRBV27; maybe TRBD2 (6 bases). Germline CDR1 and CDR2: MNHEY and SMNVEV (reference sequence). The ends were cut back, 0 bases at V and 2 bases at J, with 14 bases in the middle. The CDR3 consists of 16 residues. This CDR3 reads CASSLSFGGRPYEQYF. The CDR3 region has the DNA TGTGCCAGCAGTTTATCGTTCGGGGGTCGGCCCTACGAGCAGTACTTC.

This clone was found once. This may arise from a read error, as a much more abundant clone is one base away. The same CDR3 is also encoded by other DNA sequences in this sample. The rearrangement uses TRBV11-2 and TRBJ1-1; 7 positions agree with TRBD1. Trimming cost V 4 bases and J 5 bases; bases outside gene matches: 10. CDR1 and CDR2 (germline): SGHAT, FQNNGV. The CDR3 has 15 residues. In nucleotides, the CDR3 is TGTGCCAGCAGCTCACTGTCAGGGGGGAAAACTGAAGCTTTCTTT. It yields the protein CASSSLSGGKTEAFF.

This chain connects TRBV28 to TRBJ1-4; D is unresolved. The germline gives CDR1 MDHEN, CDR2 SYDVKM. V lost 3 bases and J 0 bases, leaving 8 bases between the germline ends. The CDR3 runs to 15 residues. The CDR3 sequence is CASSFYGATNEKLFF. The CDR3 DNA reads TGTGCCAGCAGTTTCTACGGTGCAACTAATGAAAAACTGTTTTTT.

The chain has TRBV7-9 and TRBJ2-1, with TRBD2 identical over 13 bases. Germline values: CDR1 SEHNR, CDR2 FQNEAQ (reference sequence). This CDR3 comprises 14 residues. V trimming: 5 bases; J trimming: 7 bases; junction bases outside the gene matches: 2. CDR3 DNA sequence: TGTGCCAGCAGCATACTAGCGGGGGGGAATGAGCAGTTCTTC. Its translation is CASSILAGGNEQFF.